The source of this T cell receptor beta chain is a study of T cells in Graves' hyperthyroidism and ophthalmopathy. Amplified TCR beta CDR3 regions derived from RNA transcripts. Primed by the HTBI set, a first-round RT-PCR was run on the TCR CDR3. TCRdb re-called the multiplex PCR reads with MiXCR, one entry per CDR3 protein. The table lists roughly 260,000 distinct CDR3 sequences, approximately 14% of them singletons. The CDR3 runs 14 residues. CDR1 PRHDT and CDR2 FYEKMQ come from the germline V gene (reference sequence). Deletions cut 5 bases from V and 2 bases from J, with 12 bases between. This clonotype was counted at least ten times. Its antigen remains unidentified. Findings and caveats of the study: Ophthalmopathy onset followed model prediction by a median around 6.9 months. Most clonotypes expanded in thyroid above 0.001 were likewise present in blood.

The hyperthyroidism was newly diagnosed and had lasted under 2 months; the patients were aged 18 to 65. The study left out patients who had uncontrolled infection, other autoimmune disease, pregnancy or lactation. Sequences were obtained from blood. This sequence was found in a woman in her thirties or forties with Graves' hyperthyroidism that later progressed to Graves' ophthalmopathy. The chain recombines TRBV13 with TRBJ1-1; D may be TRBD1 (5 bases). CDR3 in amino acids: CASSPGTDNTEAFF. For the CDR3, the DNA is TGTGCCAGCAGCCCGGGGACGGATAACACTGAAGCTTTCTTT.